The next 18 T cell receptor beta chains were all read from a single sample in a study of blood T cell repertoires in COVID-19 (TCRdb year 2020). The library was built by means of the immunoSEQ multiplex PCR assay. In TCRdb, the immuneACCESS table is reduced to in-frame sequences with V and J assigned. These tables do not hold every clone; where another copy was compared, an unresolved V gene accounts for under half, and the others remain unexplained. The sample table contains about 300,000 clones; only one count was recorded for 75% to 90% of them. The ten largest clones capture roughly 6.1% of the sample. Sequenced input: peripheral blood. The receptors stem from a woman aged 50 to 60 with COVID-19, enrolled during active disease.

The chain is built from TRBV6-5 and TRBJ1-1, with 9 bases fitting TRBD1. Germline CDR1 and CDR2: MNHEY and SVGAGI. J gave up 1 base and V 0 bases, and 3 bases lay outside the gene matches. The CDR3 covers 16 residues. CDR3 nucleotide sequence: TGTGCCAGCAGTTACTCCCGGACAGGGGAGAACACTGAAGCTTTCTTT. Protein: CASSYSRTGENTEAFF.

This clone was recorded a few times. The rearrangement links TRBV24-1 to TRBJ2-1; tentatively, D is TRBD2 (5 bases). CDR1 is KGHDR, CDR2 SFDVKD, per germline. The CDR3 loop spans 13 amino acids. Trimming left V 0 bases short and J 9 bases short, with 8 bases between. As DNA, the CDR3 is TGTGCCACCAGTGATTTGGGAGGACCTGAGCAGTTCTTC. This codes for CATSDLGGPEQFF.

The genes are TRBV29-1 and TRBJ2-2, with 10 bases fitting TRBD1. CDR3 length: 14 amino acids. Germline CDR1 SQVTM, CDR2 ANQGSEA. Trimming at V came to 7 bases and at J to 5 bases, leaving 7 bases not matched to a gene. As DNA, the CDR3 is TGCAGCGCCCTAGGACAGGGGGGAACCGGGGAGCTGTTTTTT. This sequence encodes CSALGQGGTGELFF.

V is TRBV11-2 and J is TRBJ2-3; D is unclear. This CDR3 spans 13 amino acids. The V gene's germline CDR1 is SGHAT and CDR2 FQNNGV. Trimming pared 4 bases from V and 3 bases from J, leaving 8 bases between. DNA of the CDR3: TGTGCCAGCAGCTATATAATAACAGATACGCAGTATTTT. Encoded protein: CASSYIITDTQYF.

The chain uses TRBV7-2 and TRBJ1-5, with no clear D. The CDR3 has 14 amino acids. Germline values: CDR1 SGHTA, CDR2 FQGNSA. The V and J ends lost 2 bases and 5 bases respectively, with 10 bases between them. CDR3 nucleotide sequence: TGTGCCAGCAGCTTATTGGGGAGGGATCAGCCCCAGCATTTT. This gives the protein CASSLLGRDQPQHF.

V is TRBV5-1 and J is TRBJ2-3; 7 bases fit TRBD2. The CDR3 consists of 17 residues. The germline gives CDR1 SGHRS, CDR2 YFSETQ. J was trimmed by 1 base and V by 0 bases; bases with no gene match: 8. In nucleotides, the CDR3 is TGCGCCAGCAGCTTGGATCAGACGGGAGGAGGCACAGATACGCAGTATTTT. As protein: CASSLDQTGGGTDTQYF.

This clone appeared a single time. V gene TRBV29-1 combines with J gene TRBJ1-1; TRBD1 is a possible D gene (6 bases). Trimming pared 5 bases from V and 1 base from J, leaving 8 bases between. The CDR3 loop spans 12 amino acids. Germline V lookup: CDR1 SQVTM, CDR2 ANQGSEA. Here the CDR3 DNA reads TGCAGCGTTCAGACAGGGAACACTGAAGCTTTCTTT. It specifies CSVQTGNTEAFF.

The chain joins TRBV5-1 to TRBJ1-3; weak D call: TRBD1 (6 bases). V was clipped by 2 bases and J by 0 bases, with 12 bases between them. There are 16 residues in the CDR3. Germline V gene data show CDR1 as SGHRS and CDR2 as YFSETQ. Written as DNA, the CDR3 is TGCGCCAGCAGCTTAACCGACAGGACCTCTGGAAACACCATATATTTT. Translating it yields CASSLTDRTSGNTIYF.

CDR3 sequence: CASSYSQGNYGYTF. Here the CDR3 DNA reads TGTGCCAGCAGTTACTCACAGGGGAACTATGGCTACACCTTC. The genes are TRBV6-5 and TRBJ1-2; TRBD1 matches 7 bases. The germline V gene has CDR1 MNHEY and CDR2 SVGAGI. This CDR3 is built from 14 residues. V shed 0 bases, J shed 2 bases, and the junction held 0 bases outside the gene matches.

The CDR3 sequence is CASSFSGVTEAFF. The CDR3 DNA follows: TGTGCCAGCAGCTTCTCAGGGGTTACTGAAGCTTTCTTT. The V call is TRBV7-8, the J call TRBJ1-1, with a possible D match to TRBD1 (6 bases). V was pared by 3 bases and J by 5 bases, with 10 bases between. This CDR3 has 13 residues. Germline values: CDR1 SGHVS, CDR2 FQNEAQ.

The rearrangement uses TRBV3-1 (or the pseudogene TRBV3-2) and TRBJ2-5, with 8 bases that match TRBD2. This CDR3 region has 16 residues. Germline V gene lookup returns CDR1 LGHDT and CDR2 YNNKEL (reference sequence). V was clipped by 7 bases and J by 2 bases; unmatched bases: 12. The CDR3 region is CASTPWGAGGQETQYF. The DNA of the CDR3 is TGTGCCAGCACCCCTTGGGGGGCGGGGGGACAAGAGACCCAGTACTTC.

This CDR3 reads CASSLERFSLYEQYF. CDR3 nucleotides: TGTGCCAGCAGCTTAGAGCGATTCTCCCTCTACGAGCAGTACTTC. J is TRBJ2-7 and V is TRBV11-3; no clear D. CDR1 and CDR2 (germline): SGHNT, YENEEA. V lost 0 bases and J lost 3, with 12 bases in between. The CDR3 covers 15 residues.

The table lists this clone with a few counts. CDR3 in DNA: TGCGCCAGCAGCCAAGCCTGGACAGGGTACGAGCAGTACTTC. This encodes CASSQAWTGYEQYF. This chain connects TRBV4-3 to TRBJ2-7, with TRBD1 matching 8 bases. Germline assignment: CDR1 LGHNA and CDR2 YSLEER. The V segment lost 1 base and the J segment 4 bases; nucleotides outside the gene matches: 3. The CDR3 contains 14 residues.

CDR3 protein: CASRPSGGEQFF. Written as DNA, the CDR3 is TGTGCCAGCAGGCCTAGCGGGGGTGAGCAGTTCTTC. The rearrangement uses TRBV7-6 and TRBJ2-1; TRBD2 matches 10 bases. CDR3 length: 12 residues. V lost 6 bases to trimming and J lost 9 bases; unmatched junction nucleotides: 2. From germline, CDR1 is SGHVS and CDR2 FNYEAQ.

The chain uses TRBV7-6 and TRBJ2-6; the match to TRBD1 covers 12 bases. CDR3 length: 18 amino acids. V was pared by 2 bases and J by 1 base, with 3 bases of the junction left unmatched. The germline gives CDR1 SGHVS, CDR2 FNYEAQ. CDR3 sequence (DNA): TGTGCCAGCAGCTTATGGGACAGGGGGCTGTCTGGGGCCAACGTCCTGACTTTC. The encoded protein is CASSLWDRGLSGANVLTF.

The chain has TRBV20-1 and TRBJ2-6, with TRBD2 as a possible D gene (6 bases). This CDR3 spans 15 amino acids. Germline V gene sequence: CDR1 DFQATT, CDR2 SNEGSKA (reference sequence). Trimming took 3 bases from V and 0 from J, leaving 9 bases between them. This chain's CDR3 is CSASVGGSGANVLTF. The CDR3 DNA follows: TGCAGTGCTAGTGTCGGGGGCTCTGGGGCCAACGTCCTGACTTTC.

V gene TRBV5-1 combines with J gene TRBJ2-2; 8 nucleotides match TRBD2. J gave up 4 bases and V 0 bases, and 5 bases lay outside the gene matches. This CDR3 has 16 residues. Germline V gene data show CDR1 as SGHRS and CDR2 as YFSETQ. The CDR3 region is CASSLVPAGVTGELFF. CDR3 nucleotide sequence: TGCGCCAGCAGCTTGGTCCCAGCGGGAGTCACCGGGGAGCTGTTTTTT.

About this clone itself: In the same sample, other DNA sequences code for this CDR3. V and J are TRBV5-1 and TRBJ1-3; possibly TRBD1 for D (6 bases). This CDR3 is built from 15 residues. Trimming took 4 bases from V and 0 from J, leaving 11 bases between them. In germline, CDR1 is SGHRS, CDR2 YFSETQ. The CDR3 sequence is CASSLGQTSGNTIYF. The CDR3, as DNA: TGCGCCAGCAGCCTGGGACAAACCTCTGGAAACACCATATATTTT.